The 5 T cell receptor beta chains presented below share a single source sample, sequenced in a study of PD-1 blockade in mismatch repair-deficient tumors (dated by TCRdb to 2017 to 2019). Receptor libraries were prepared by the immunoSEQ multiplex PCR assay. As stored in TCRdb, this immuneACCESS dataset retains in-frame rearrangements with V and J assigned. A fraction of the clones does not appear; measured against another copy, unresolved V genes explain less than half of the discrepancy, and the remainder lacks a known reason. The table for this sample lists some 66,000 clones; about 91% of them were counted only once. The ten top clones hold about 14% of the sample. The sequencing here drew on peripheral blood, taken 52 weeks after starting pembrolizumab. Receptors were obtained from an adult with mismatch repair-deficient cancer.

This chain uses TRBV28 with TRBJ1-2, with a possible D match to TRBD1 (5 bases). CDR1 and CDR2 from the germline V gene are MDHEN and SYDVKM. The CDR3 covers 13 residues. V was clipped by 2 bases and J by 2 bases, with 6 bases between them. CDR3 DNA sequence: TGTGCCAGCAGTTTAAAGGGGAACTATGGCTACACCTTC. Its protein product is CASSLKGNYGYTF.

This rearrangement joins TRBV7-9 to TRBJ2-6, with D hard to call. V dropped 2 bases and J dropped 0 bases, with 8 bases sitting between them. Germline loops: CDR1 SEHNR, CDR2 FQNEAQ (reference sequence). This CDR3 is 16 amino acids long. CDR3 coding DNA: TGTGCCAGCAGCTTATCCCGGAGCTCTGGGGCCAACGTCCTGACTTTC. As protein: CASSLSRSSGANVLTF.

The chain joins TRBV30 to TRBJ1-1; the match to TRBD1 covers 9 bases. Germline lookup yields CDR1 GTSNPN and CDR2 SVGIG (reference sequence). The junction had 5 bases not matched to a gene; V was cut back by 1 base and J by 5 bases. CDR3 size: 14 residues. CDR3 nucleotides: TGTGCCTGGAGTGAGTGGACAGGGGTAACTGAAGCTTTCTTT. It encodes CAWSEWTGVTEAFF.

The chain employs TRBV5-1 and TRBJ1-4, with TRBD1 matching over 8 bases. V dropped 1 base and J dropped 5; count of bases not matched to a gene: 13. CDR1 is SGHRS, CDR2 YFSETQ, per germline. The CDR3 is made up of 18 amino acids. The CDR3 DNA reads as TGCGCCAGCAGCTTGTATGGAGGACAGGGAGGAGGGAATGAAAAACTGTTTTTT. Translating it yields CASSLYGGQGGGNEKLFF.

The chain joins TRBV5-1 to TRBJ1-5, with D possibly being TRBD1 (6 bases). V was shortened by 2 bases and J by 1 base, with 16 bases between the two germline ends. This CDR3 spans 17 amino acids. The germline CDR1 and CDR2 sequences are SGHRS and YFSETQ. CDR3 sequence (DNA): TGCGCCAGCAGCTTCGGTTTGGGGGGCCACAGCAATCAGCCCCAGCATTTT. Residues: CASSFGLGGHSNQPQHF.